The 2 T cell receptor beta chains below all came from one sample that was sequenced in a study of blood T cells in healthy people across ages. A J-beta primer mix and a sample-barcoded 5' primer were used in a second PCR of about 7 to 12 cycles. TCRdb analysed the 5' RACE reads with MiXCR anew, one entry per CDR3 protein. The sample lists some 1.7 million distinct CDR3 sequences, 28% seen once, with around 7.7% in the top ten. Sequencing was performed on blood. All receptors derive from a woman under 40 in good health.

This clonotype occurred a few times. The chain combines TRBV7-2 with TRBJ2-7, with 8 bases fitting TRBD2. Germline assignment: CDR1 SGHTA and CDR2 FQGNSA. CDR3 length: 15 amino acids. Germline trimming cut 5 bases from V and 5 bases from J; bases unmatched to any gene: 11. The CDR3 spells CASSPGGGQINEQYF. The CDR3 DNA reads as TGTGCCAGCAGCCCCGGGGGGGGGCAGATCAACGAGCAGTACTTC.

The chain joins TRBV20-1 to TRBJ2-5; 7 bases fit TRBD2. After removal of 5 bases from V and 4 bases from J, the junction contained 10 bases not matched to a gene. Per germline, CDR1 DFQATT and CDR2 SNEGSKA (reference sequence). The CDR3 length is 14 residues. CDR3 loop: CSALGREKRETQYF. CDR3 in DNA: TGCAGTGCTTTGGGGAGGGAGAAGAGAGAGACCCAGTACTTC.